These T cell receptor beta chains were read from a single sample in a study of T cells expressing NK-cell markers. No DNA is given; TCRdb re-called the 5' RACE reads and lists each CDR3 protein once. The sample shows 200,000 to 300,000 distinct CDR3 sequences, and about 0.39% sits with its ten largest clones. Sequencing used blood T cells: a sorted CD56 or NKG2C T cell subset, CD4+ or CD8+ T cells, or bulk PBMC T cells (not recorded which). All receptors derive from a man aged 18-30 years in good health. Each CDR3 is given with its conserved first and last residue. Each record gives: V gene, J gene, CDR3 protein.

>TRBV5-6|TRBJ2-7
CASTRDRVIREQYF
>TRBV4-2|TRBJ2-7
CASSLETSGRSEQYF
>TRBV20-1|TRBJ2-7
CSARFPGQGAHEQYF
>TRBV12-3/TRBV12-4|TRBJ1-5
CASSLAGFGQPQHF
>TRBV9|TRBJ2-6
CASSVSPGANVLTF
>TRBV5-1|TRBJ2-4
CASSYEAGNIQYF
>TRBV5-1|TRBJ1-4
CASSRGQQYEKLFF
>TRBV12-3/TRBV12-4|TRBJ2-7
CASSPTPSGEQYF
>TRBV29-1|TRBJ2-1
CSFGEAGGLQQFF
>TRBV5-6|TRBJ1-2
CASSLLEGAWDYGYTF
>TRBV9|TRBJ2-1
CASSPPNSNEQFF
>TRBV3-1|TRBJ2-1
CASSPFEGFYNEQFF
>TRBV18|TRBJ2-7
CASSPRTSGVNAYEQYF
>TRBV10-3|TRBJ2-1
CAISVGIGGDNEQFF
>TRBV5-1|TRBJ2-3
CASSLTGQTDTQYF
>TRBV7-2|TRBJ2-3
CASSRGQGVTDTQYF